This note documents a single TCR beta chain sequence. Its antigen remains unknown. This entry belongs to a study of T cell responses to AZD1222 COVID-19 vaccine. General study points: Regions 160-218 and 743-854 dominated among vaccine-associated CD4 TCRs spanning spike.

The CDR3 contains 14 residues. CDR1 and CDR2 (germline): DFQATT, SNEGSKA (reference sequence). Trimming removed 3 bases at V and 5 bases at J, with 16 bases between. Sequencing used immunoSEQ multiplex PCR; TCRdb keeps in-frame clones, though not all of them. The sample carries around 56,000 clones, around 92% recorded once. The sequence derives from an adult who received the AZD1222 COVID-19 vaccine. The sample was peripheral blood, taken 28 days after the second AZD1222 dose. The chain employs TRBV20-1 and TRBJ1-2; D perhaps matches TRBD1 (6 bases). CDR3 sequence (DNA): TGCAGTGCTAGTAAGGACAGCAGGATGTATGGCTACACCTTC. Translated, it gives CSASKDSRMYGYTF.